Included here is one T cell receptor beta chain sequence, with context. The data derive from a study of blood T cell repertoires in COVID-19. The CDR3 has 15 amino acids. Germline lookup yields CDR1 MNHEY and CDR2 SMNVEV (reference sequence). The ends lost 4 bases at V and 4 bases at J; junction bases unmatched: 6. Sequenced by immunoSEQ multiplex PCR; TCRdb stores in-frame clones only, minus some. This sample has about 240,000 clones, with roughly 80% found just once. Sequences were obtained from peripheral blood. This chain connects TRBV27 to TRBJ2-7; 11 bases fit TRBD1. The receptor's source is a woman between 18 and 30 years old with acute or convalescent COVID-19. The CDR3, as DNA: TGTGCCAGCAGTTGGGACTGGGACAGGGGGTACGAGCAGTACTTC. Protein: CASSWDWDRGYEQYF.